The sample holds a few counts of the clone carrying this TCR beta chain. What it binds is not known. The data are from a study of CD8+ T cells in alopecia areata. Study-level findings and limits: In lesional scalp, particularly from alopecia totalis/universalis, clonality was higher than in normal scalp. In scalp samples, resident alphabeta T cells of normal skin are also sequenced.

Documented treatment: oral pan-JAK inhibitor, 5-10 mg twice daily. Researchers gathered lesional scalp punch biopsies and peripheral blood from patients with alopecia areata. Cell sorting on a FACSAria was used to separate CD4+ and CD8+ T cells from the PBMCs. Following extraction, RNA underwent reverse transcription to cDNA, which served as the sequencing template. Sequencing was performed with immunoSEQ multiplex PCR; in TCRdb, only in-frame clones are kept and a portion is missing. Among 150,000 to 200,000 clones, less than 70% were seen once, and the ten largest hold around 0.91%. V was shortened by 0 bases and J by 4 bases, with 15 bases between the two germline ends. The germline gives CDR1 LGHNA, CDR2 YNFKEQ. The CDR3 has 16 residues.

Sample: CD4+ T cells sorted from blood, taken at week 4, from a patient treated with tofacitinib. The chain joins TRBV4-2 to TRBJ2-5; TRBD2 is a possible D gene (5 bases). This sequence originates from a human donor with alopecia areata. CDR3 in amino acids: CASSQDGVGRGETQYF. In DNA form, the CDR3 reads TGTGCCAGCAGCCAAGATGGTGTAGGGAGAGGAGAGACCCAGTACTTC.